This entry lists 8 T cell receptor beta chains sequenced from one sample in a study of blood T cell repertoires in COVID-19. Sequencing used immunoSEQ multiplex PCR; TCRdb keeps in-frame clones, though not all of them. This sample carries 250,000 to 350,000 clones, 70% to 90% of them seen once, and the ten largest clones take 5.5% to 7%. The sequenced sample was peripheral blood. The receptors here all came from a woman aged 25 to 45 who had recovered from COVID-19.

Worth noting for this clone: Since a much larger clone is just one base distant, this may be a read error. This rearrangement joins TRBV30 to TRBJ1-3; tentative D call: TRBD1 (6 bases). The V gene's germline CDR1 is GTSNPN and CDR2 SVGIG (reference sequence). V was pared by 2 bases and J by 0 bases, with 8 bases between. The CDR3 has 14 amino acids. CDR3: CAWSLGHSGNTIYF. CDR3 nucleotide sequence: TGTGCCTGGAGTCTGGGACACTCTGGAAACACCATATATTTT.

To note about this clone: A read error may explain this, as a much larger clone is one base away. DNA for the CDR3: TGTGCCAGTAGTAGGGGACAGCATAGCAATCAGCCCCAGCATTTT. Its protein product is CASSRGQHSNQPQHF. The chain combines TRBV19 with TRBJ1-5; TRBD1 agrees at 7 bases. V trimming: 4 bases; J trimming: 0 bases; junction bases outside the gene matches: 3. Germline V lookup: CDR1 LNHDA, CDR2 SQIVND (reference sequence). The CDR3 loop spans 15 amino acids. The variable domain in full, completed from reference TRBV19 and TRBJ1-5, reads DGGITQSPKYLFRKEGQNVTLSCEQNLNHDAMYWYRQDPGQGLRLIYYSQIVNDFQKGDIAEGYSVSREKKESFPLTVTSAQKNPTAFYLCASSRGQHSNQPQHFGDGTRLSIL.

The chain links TRBV11-2 to TRBJ2-7; 9 nucleotides agree with TRBD1. The CDR3 is made up of 14 amino acids. CDR1 and CDR2 (germline): SGHAT, FQNNGV. After removal of 4 bases from V and 5 bases from J, the junction contained 6 bases not matched to a gene. CDR3 sequence (DNA): TGTGCCAGCAGCTCCGGGACAGGGAACAACGAGCAGTACTTC. This encodes CASSSGTGNNEQYF. Drawing the rest from reference TRBV11-2 and TRBJ2-7, the complete variable domain is EAGVAQSPRYKIIEKRQSVAFWCNPISGHATLYWYQQILGQGPKLLIQFQNNGVVDDSQLPKDRFSAERLKGVDSTLKIQPAKLEDSAVYLCASSSGTGNNEQYFGPGTRLTVT.

The chain links TRBV10-3 to TRBJ2-3, with 7 nucleotides matching TRBD2. V was pared by 4 bases and J by 0 bases, with 7 bases of the junction left unmatched. The CDR3 runs to 16 residues. Per germline, CDR1 ENHRY and CDR2 SYGVKD. The CDR3 is CAISGETSLSTDTQYF. In DNA form, the CDR3 reads TGTGCCATCAGTGGGGAGACTAGCCTTAGCACAGATACGCAGTATTTT.

This chain joins TRBV7-9 and TRBJ1-4; possibly TRBD1 for D (6 bases). V lost 5 bases, J lost 0 bases, and 22 bases lay in between. This CDR3 has 19 amino acids. Germline CDR1 and CDR2: SEHNR and FQNEAQ (reference sequence). The CDR3 reads CASSPKNFTGPATNEKLFF. The CDR3 DNA reads as TGTGCCAGCAGCCCCAAAAATTTTACAGGGCCAGCAACTAATGAAAAACTGTTTTTT.

V and J are TRBV11-2 and TRBJ1-1; D is perhaps TRBD1 (6 bases). The germline V gene has CDR1 SGHAT and CDR2 FQNNGV. Between the trimmed V and J ends, which lost 2 bases and 4 bases, there was a span of 11 bases. The CDR3 length is 14 residues. The CDR3 is CASSLTGFRTEAFF. CDR3 in DNA: TGTGCCAGCAGCTTAACAGGGTTTCGCACTGAAGCTTTCTTT.

The chain has TRBV4-2 and TRBJ1-2; 9 bases map to TRBD1. Germline V gene sequence: CDR1 LGHNA, CDR2 YNFKEQ. J gave up 3 bases and V 1 base, and 6 bases lay outside the gene matches. The CDR3 extends over 16 amino acids. Here the CDR3 reads CASSQAYGDRDYGYTF. The CDR3 DNA reads as TGTGCCAGCAGCCAAGCCTACGGGGACAGGGACTATGGCTACACCTTC.

The rearrangement uses TRBV28 and TRBJ1-6; D gene ambiguous. This CDR3 spans 12 amino acids. Germline CDR1 is MDHEN and CDR2 is SYDVKM. V was pared by 8 bases and J by 8 bases, with 10 bases between. The CDR3 region is CASRLFDSPLHF. CDR3 bases: TGTGCCAGCCGACTTTTTGATTCACCCCTCCACTTT.